Following are 2 T cell receptor beta chains from one sample sequenced in a study of shared clonotypes between healthy human individuals. The naive CD8 subset, CD45RO-negative cells positively selected for CCR7, excluded terminally differentiated effector memory CD45RA+ cells. Sequenced by immunoSEQ multiplex PCR; TCRdb stores in-frame clones only, minus some. The sample has roughly 2.1 million clones, 85% to 95% seen once. Sample: naive CD8+ T cells from PBMCs. Source of these receptors: a man aged 18 to 35 in good health. Some clones in this sample may be carry-over from other donors' samples.

This chain uses TRBV11-3 with TRBJ2-1; D unclear. Deletions cut 5 bases from V and 6 bases from J, with 23 bases between. CDR1 SGHNT and CDR2 YENEEA come from the germline V gene. The CDR3 contains 17 residues. The CDR3: CASSPRPPPRYRNEQFF. The CDR3 DNA is TGTGCCAGCAGCCCCCGGCCCCCCCCGAGATATCGCAATGAGCAGTTCTTC.

This clone was seen a few times. The same CDR3 also results from other DNA sequences found in this sample. The chain carries TRBV7-9 and TRBJ2-7; no definite D call. V lost 3 bases and J lost 0, with 3 bases in between. This CDR3 spans 12 amino acids. Germline V gene lookup returns CDR1 SEHNR and CDR2 FQNEAQ (reference sequence). The CDR3 bases are TGTGCCAGCAGCTTCCGCTCCTACGAGCAGTACTTC. Protein product: CASSFRSYEQYF.